Shown below are 9 T cell receptor beta chains from a single sample sequenced in a study of regulatory dendritic cells for organ transplantation. TCRdb's table, derived via immunoSEQ multiplex PCR, lists solely in-frame clones and lacks some. The sample shows 11,000 or so clones, around two thirds of them seen only once. Sample: memory CD8+ T cells from blood. The subset denotes: CD45RO+ memory T cells. The receptors stem from a human donor in good health.

This chain connects TRBV7-9 to TRBJ1-4, with D possibly TRBD1 on 6 matching bases. With 8 bases removed from V and 5 bases from J, the gap between germline ends came to 12 bases. The CDR3 consists of 13 residues. CDR1 is SEHNR and CDR2 is FQNEAQ in the germline V gene (reference sequence). For the CDR3, the DNA is TGTGCCAGCGAGGACAGCTCGAATGAAAAACTGTTTTTT. Translating it yields CASEDSSNEKLFF.

A single count supports this clone. The chain combines TRBV5-6 with TRBJ2-1; a weak D match, TRBD2 (5 bases). Germline CDR1 SGHDT, CDR2 YYEEEE. V lost 2 bases and J 6 bases, leaving 9 bases between the germline ends. The CDR3 consists of 13 residues. The CDR3 loop is CASSFLGLNEQFF. CDR3 nucleotide sequence: TGTGCCAGCAGCTTTCTCGGACTCAATGAGCAGTTCTTC.

J is TRBJ2-6 and V is TRBV4-2; D remains ambiguous. CDR1 and CDR2 (germline): LGHNA, YNFKEQ. There are 12 residues in the CDR3. V was cut by 8 bases and J by 6 bases, with 8 bases left in between. This chain's CDR3 is CASGSKANVLTF. The CDR3 DNA sequence: TGTGCCAGCGGCTCAAAGGCCAACGTCCTGACTTTC.

V usage is TRBV28 and J usage is TRBJ2-7; D is unresolved. CDR3 length: 16 residues. Looked up from germline, CDR1 is MDHEN and CDR2 is SYDVKM. V was trimmed by 6 bases and J by 2 bases, leaving 20 bases between them. The CDR3 DNA is TGTGCCAGCAGCCGAGATGTCAGGACCGTGACCTACGAGCAGTACTTC. Amino acid sequence: CASSRDVRTVTYEQYF.

This rearrangement joins TRBV7-8 to TRBJ2-5; 7 bases are shared with TRBD2. V lost 2 bases, J lost 5 bases, and 8 bases stayed unmatched. There are 15 residues in the CDR3. The germline gives CDR1 SGHVS, CDR2 FQNEAQ. This chain's CDR3 is CASSLTRTSWETQYF. Here the CDR3 DNA reads TGTGCCAGCAGCTTAACCCGGACTAGTTGGGAGACCCAGTACTTC.

The V call is TRBV6-5, the J call TRBJ1-1; D perhaps matches TRBD1 (5 bases). V was cut by 4 bases and J by 2 bases, with 8 bases left in between. The germline CDR1 and CDR2 sequences are MNHEY and SVGAGI. This CDR3 spans 13 amino acids. This CDR3 is CASSFRGNTEAFF. CDR3 nucleotide sequence: TGTGCCAGCAGTTTTAGGGGTAACACTGAAGCTTTCTTT.

This sequence joins TRBV27 and TRBJ1-2; unclear D gene. Trimming removed 0 bases from V and 0 bases from J, with 8 bases in between. Germline V gene data show CDR1 as MNHEY and CDR2 as SMNVEV (reference sequence). The CDR3 is 15 residues long. CDR3 protein: CASSLSLSANYGYTF. In DNA, the CDR3 is TGTGCCAGCAGTTTATCACTCAGTGCTAACTATGGCTACACCTTC.

The chain carries TRBV19 and TRBJ2-1; D is possibly TRBD1 (5 bases). The CDR3 loop spans 16 amino acids. Between the trimmed V and J ends, which lost 3 bases and 6 bases, there was a span of 18 bases. Germline-derived CDR1 and CDR2 are LNHDA and SQIVND (reference sequence). In DNA form, the CDR3 reads TGTGCCAGTAGTATGGCAGAAACAGGCCAGACCAATGAGCAGTTCTTC. Its translation: CASSMAETGQTNEQFF.

V is TRBV4-1 and J is TRBJ2-5, with TRBD1 matching over 7 bases. The better agreement between TRBJ2-7 and the DNA end casts doubt on the J call. The CDR3 loop spans 15 amino acids. CDR1 MGHRA and CDR2 YSYEKL come from the germline V gene. DNA for the CDR3: TGCGCCAGCAGCCACCGGGACAGCGGAACCTACGAGCAGTACTTC. Protein sequence: CASSHRDSGTYEQYF.